The subject of this entry is one TCR beta chain. With 60 Vbeta and 13 Jbeta primers, the PCR was carried out. The assay was immunoSEQ multiplex PCR, and TCRdb's table has in-frame clones only and misses some. This table holds tens of thousands of clones. The data derive from a study of cytomegalovirus exposure and HLA in healthy donors. Trimming pared 0 bases from V and 2 bases from J, leaving 7 bases between. There are 14 residues in the CDR3. The germline V gene has CDR1 MNHEY and CDR2 SVGAGI. The chain uses TRBV6-5 and TRBJ1-2; D is unclear. The sample comprised PBMCs. This clonotype was obtained from a man younger than 45 in good health and CMV-seropositive. The DNA of the CDR3 is TGTGCCAGCAGTTACTCTCCCGGGAACTATGGCTACACCTTC. Translated: CASSYSPGNYGYTF.